This passage covers 31 T cell receptor beta chains from one sample sequenced in a study of T cell responses to AZD1222 COVID-19 vaccine. Data came from immunoSEQ multiplex PCR; TCRdb stores just in-frame clones and leaves some out. Of 100,000 to 120,000 clones in the sample, 88% were seen once. This material consisted of peripheral blood, taken on day 0 of AZD1222 vaccination. The receptors here all came from an adult in good health.

The chain joins TRBV11-2 to TRBJ2-7; the D gene is possibly TRBD2 (6 bases). Trimming removed 0 bases at V and 4 bases at J, with 19 bases between. In germline, CDR1 is SGHAT, CDR2 FQNNGV. This CDR3 has 17 amino acids. Here the CDR3 DNA reads TGTGCCAGCAGCTTAGATTTAGCGAGGGGAGGAGTGTACGAGCAGTACTTC. Encoded protein: CASSLDLARGGVYEQYF.

The gene calls are TRBV5-6 and TRBJ2-2; perhaps D is TRBD1 or TRBD2 (5 bases each). There are 15 residues in the CDR3. Trimming pared 0 bases from V and 8 bases from J, leaving 14 bases between. The V gene's germline CDR1 is SGHDT and CDR2 YYEEEE. As DNA, the CDR3 is TGTGCCAGCAGCTTGGAGGGACGGACGGCGGGGGAGCTGTTTTTT. Encoded protein: CASSLEGRTAGELFF.

The gene calls are TRBV5-1 and TRBJ2-7; no reliable D call. Germline V CDR1 and CDR2: SGHRS, YFSETQ. Between the trimmed V and J ends, which lost 0 bases and 2 bases, there was a span of 9 bases. The CDR3 spans 14 residues. CDR3 in amino acids: CASSLVPGPYEQYF. In nucleotides, the CDR3 is TGCGCCAGCAGCTTGGTTCCCGGACCCTACGAGCAGTACTTC.

This chain joins TRBV2 and TRBJ1-2; 7 nucleotides line up with TRBD1. V dropped 8 bases and J dropped 7; count of bases not matched to a gene: 4. This CDR3 has 11 amino acids. Germline CDR1 reads SNHLY; CDR2 reads FYNNEI. DNA of the CDR3: TGTGCCAGCGGGCGACAGGGTGGCTACACCTTC. Translating it yields CASGRQGGYTF. Together with reference TRBV2 and TRBJ1-2, the CDR3 gives the full variable domain: EPEVTQTPSHQVTQMGQEVILRCVPISNHLYFYWYRQILGQKVEFLVSFYNNEISEKSEIFDDQFSVERPDGSNFTLKIRSTKLEDSAMYFCASGRQGGYTFGSGTRLTVV.

The chain recombines TRBV6-4 with TRBJ2-1; no reliable D call. In germline, CDR1 is MRHNA, CDR2 SNTAGT. The V end was cut by 5 bases, the J end by 9 bases, with 14 bases between. CDR3 length: 13 residues. The chain's CDR3 is CASSLESNGEQFF. CDR3 coding DNA: TGTGCCAGCAGTCTCGAGTCAAACGGTGAGCAGTTCTTC.

The chain uses TRBV9 and TRBJ2-7; D may be TRBD2 (5 bases). V was trimmed by 2 bases and J by 2 bases, leaving 11 bases between them. Germline CDR1 reads SGDLS; CDR2 reads YYNGEE. This CDR3 is 14 amino acids long. The CDR3 here is CASSVSGGPYEQYF. The CDR3 bases are TGTGCCAGCAGCGTGAGCGGAGGTCCCTACGAGCAGTACTTC.

The CDR3 loop reads CASSQLGVTYEQYF. In DNA form, the CDR3 reads TGTGCCAGCAGCCAACTGGGGGTAACCTACGAGCAGTACTTC. This chain uses TRBV14 with TRBJ2-7; D may be TRBD1 or TRBD2 (5 bases each). Deletions cut 2 bases from V and 2 bases from J, with 10 bases between. This CDR3 is built from 14 residues. Germline CDR1 is SGHDN and CDR2 is FVKESK.

The rearrangement joins TRBV28 to TRBJ2-7, with D perhaps TRBD1 or TRBD2 (5 bases each). V was cut by 5 bases and J by 3 bases, with 8 bases left in between. This CDR3 spans 12 amino acids. The V gene's germline CDR1 is MDHEN and CDR2 SYDVKM. CDR3 DNA sequence: TGTGCCAGCAGTGGGACCTTCTACGAGCAGTACTTC. This codes for CASSGTFYEQYF.

This chain connects TRBV4-1 to TRBJ2-1; TRBD2 agrees at 10 bases. The CDR3 loop spans 16 amino acids. Unmatched junction bases numbered 7, after V lost 0 bases and J lost 8 bases. Germline V gene lookup returns CDR1 MGHRA and CDR2 YSYEKL. The chain's CDR3 is CASSQDPSGRGDEQFF. CDR3 coding DNA: TGCGCCAGCAGCCAAGATCCTAGCGGGAGAGGGGATGAGCAGTTCTTC.

This chain uses TRBV5-6 with TRBJ2-1; D is uncertain. Germline CDR1 reads SGHDT; CDR2 reads YYEEEE. The CDR3 extends over 13 amino acids. Trimming took 3 bases from V and 8 from J, leaving 12 bases between them. In DNA, the CDR3 is TGTGCCAGCAGCTCGTACCAAGGAGATGAGCAGTTCTTC. It is translated as CASSSYQGDEQFF.

This clone came up a few times. The chain uses TRBV7-9 and TRBJ2-2; no definite D call. CDR1 is SEHNR, CDR2 FQNEAQ, per germline (reference sequence). The CDR3 runs 12 residues. With 3 bases removed from V and 15 bases from J, the gap between germline ends came to 14 bases. CDR3 sequence: CASSFGHGPLFF. The CDR3 DNA follows: TGTGCCAGCAGCTTTGGTCATGGGCCGTTGTTTTTT.

The V gene is TRBV6-1, the J gene TRBJ1-4; D ambiguous. The CDR3 is 17 residues long. Deletions cut 4 bases from V and 0 bases from J, with 15 bases between. CDR1 and CDR2 (germline): MNHNS, SASEGT. CDR3 sequence reads: CASSASGSLATNEKLFF. CDR3 in DNA: TGTGCCAGCAGTGCGTCAGGTTCTTTGGCAACTAATGAAAAACTGTTTTTT.

This chain uses TRBV2 with TRBJ2-7; 10 positions agree with TRBD1. The CDR3 contains 13 residues. J was trimmed by 6 bases and V by 4 bases; bases with no gene match: 3. Germline V gene data show CDR1 as SNHLY and CDR2 as FYNNEI. In DNA, the CDR3 is TGTGCCAGCAGTGGGGACAGGGGCACCGAGCAGTACTTC. Translation gives CASSGDRGTEQYF.

The chain employs TRBV5-1 and TRBJ2-5; 15 bases agree with TRBD2. Germline V lookup: CDR1 SGHRS, CDR2 YFSETQ. Trimming removed 4 bases from V and 2 bases from J; junction bases left unmatched: 3. The CDR3 runs to 16 residues. The CDR3 region is CASSAGLAGGQETQYF. The CDR3 DNA reads TGCGCCAGCAGCGCGGGACTAGCGGGAGGACAAGAGACCCAGTACTTC.

The chain couples TRBV24-1 to TRBJ2-2, with D unclear. The CDR3 is 13 amino acids. From germline, CDR1 is KGHDR and CDR2 SFDVKD. Trimming removed 10 bases at V and 1 base at J, with 9 bases between. CDR3 nucleotides: TGTGCCACTAGGAAAGAGAACACCGGGGAGCTGTTTTTT. The encoded protein is CATRKENTGELFF.

V and J are TRBV9 and TRBJ2-2, with 8 bases matching TRBD2. Germline CDR1 SGDLS, CDR2 YYNGEE. CDR3 size: 15 residues. After removal of 7 bases from V and 4 bases from J, the junction contained 9 bases not matched to a gene. For the CDR3, the DNA is TGTGCCAGCGGCCCGAGCGGGAGTAGCACCGGGGAGCTGTTTTTT. Translated, it gives CASGPSGSSTGELFF.

The genes are TRBV6-2 or TRBV6-3 and TRBJ2-1, with D perhaps TRBD2 (5 bases). The CDR3 runs to 16 residues. Trimming took off 4 bases at V and 4 bases at J, with 17 bases between the two ends. The germline CDR1 and CDR2 sequences are MNHEY and SVGEGT. CDR3 sequence reads: CASSWRVGPRYNEQFF. DNA of the CDR3: TGTGCCAGCAGTTGGCGGGTAGGGCCGAGGTACAATGAGCAGTTCTTC.

This clone was detected a few times. At the DNA level, this CDR3 is encoded by other sequences in the same sample as well. The chain links TRBV27 to TRBJ2-6; D is unclear. The CDR3 is 13 residues long. Germline values: CDR1 MNHEY, CDR2 SMNVEV (reference sequence). Trimming took 0 bases from V and 3 from J, leaving 0 bases between them. The CDR3 protein is CASSLSGANVLTF. The CDR3 DNA reads TGTGCCAGCAGTTTATCTGGGGCCAACGTCCTGACTTTC.

The chain joins TRBV3-1 (or the pseudogene TRBV3-2) to TRBJ1-2; D gene uncertain. Germline CDR1 is LGHDT and CDR2 is YNNKEL (reference sequence). The CDR3 is 15 residues long. The ends were cut back, 2 bases at V and 3 bases at J, with 13 bases in the middle. The chain's CDR3 is CASSQRREEYYGYTF. The CDR3 bases are TGTGCCAGCAGCCAACGGAGGGAGGAGTACTATGGCTACACCTTC.

This clone was counted only a few times. The CDR3 coding sequence is TGTGCCAGCATTCCACAGGGGACCGTCGATGAAAAACTGTTTTTT. It encodes CASIPQGTVDEKLFF. V and J are TRBV28 and TRBJ1-4, with 7 nucleotides matching TRBD1. CDR1 and CDR2 from the germline V gene are MDHEN and SYDVKM. The trim removed 7 bases at V and 6 bases at J, leaving 11 bases unmatched. This CDR3 has 15 amino acids.

The rearrangement links TRBV5-4 to TRBJ2-3, with 8 positions matching TRBD2. From germline, CDR1 is SGHNT and CDR2 YYREEE (reference sequence). The CDR3 contains 15 residues. Trimming removed 0 bases from V and 2 bases from J; junction bases left unmatched: 2. The CDR3 nucleotides are TGTGCCAGCAGCTTGGTCGGGAGGGCCACAGATACGCAGTATTTT. It translates to CASSLVGRATDTQYF.

This chain links TRBV3-1 (or the pseudogene TRBV3-2) with TRBJ2-7; 9 nucleotides match TRBD2. The V gene's germline CDR1 is LGHDT and CDR2 YNNKEL (reference sequence). The CDR3 is made up of 13 amino acids. The V segment lost 3 bases and the J segment 5 bases; nucleotides outside the gene matches: 2. CDR3 in DNA: TGTGCCAGCAGCCACGCGGGAGGGCACGAGCAGTACTTC. Translated: CASSHAGGHEQYF.

The genes are TRBV18 and TRBJ2-3, with D unresolved. V lost 6 bases and J 2 bases, leaving 15 bases between the germline ends. CDR3 length equals 15 residues. Germline lookup yields CDR1 KGHSH and CDR2 LQKENI. The CDR3 loop reads CASSTASPTTDTQYF. DNA of the CDR3: TGTGCCAGCTCCACTGCCTCTCCAACCACAGATACGCAGTATTTT.

The genes are TRBV18 and TRBJ2-1; unclear D gene. CDR1 and CDR2 (germline): KGHSH, LQKENI. This CDR3 comprises 16 residues. V was trimmed by 2 bases and J by 3 bases, leaving 14 bases between them. CDR3 loop: CASSPVRLEYYNEQFF. DNA of the CDR3: TGTGCCAGCTCACCAGTTAGGCTAGAGTACTACAATGAGCAGTTCTTC.

The chain recombines TRBV12-5 with TRBJ2-5; D is ambiguous. Germline V gene lookup returns CDR1 LGHNT and CDR2 FRNRAP. This CDR3 has 13 amino acids. Trimming took off 1 base at V and 7 bases at J, with 10 bases between the two ends. The CDR3 nucleotides are TGTGCTAGTGGTTTGGACCCCAGAGGGACCCAGTACTTC. It is translated as CASGLDPRGTQYF.

This rearrangement joins TRBV12-3 or TRBV12-4 to TRBJ2-5; D is tentatively TRBD1 or TRBD2 (6 bases each). This CDR3 has 13 residues. CDR3 nucleotide sequence: TGTGCTATAGGGACTGGGGGGCTGGAGACCCAGTACTTC. Protein sequence: CAIGTGGLETQYF.

This clone was seen once. V is TRBV19 and J is TRBJ1-4, with 7 bases fitting TRBD1. This CDR3 has 16 residues. Germline V lookup: CDR1 LNHDA, CDR2 SQIVND (reference sequence). V lost 6 bases and J lost 8; bases outside the gene matches: 15. For the CDR3, the DNA is TGTGCCAGTAGCCAAGGGGAGGGGGCTGCATGGGAAAAACTGTTTTTT. Residues: CASSQGEGAAWEKLFF.

The V call is TRBV3-1 (or the pseudogene TRBV3-2), the J call TRBJ1-6; 7 bases are a match to TRBD1. The CDR3 runs to 16 residues. The ends lost 4 bases at V and 7 bases at J; junction bases unmatched: 10. Germline V lookup: CDR1 LGHDT, CDR2 YNNKEL (reference sequence). The CDR3, as DNA: TGTGCCAGCAGCCCCGGGACAGTCGTCGCGAATTCACCCCTCCACTTT. Its protein is CASSPGTVVANSPLHF.

This clone ranks as large. The V gene is TRBV7-8, the J gene TRBJ2-5, with D perhaps TRBD2 (6 bases). The CDR3 totals 15 residues. The germline V gene has CDR1 SGHVS and CDR2 FQNEAQ. V lost 1 base and J lost 7, with 16 bases in between. CDR3: CASSLGTGVQTTQYF. CDR3 DNA: TGTGCCAGCAGCTTAGGTACGGGGGTTCAAACGACCCAGTACTTC.

The rearrangement uses TRBV5-4 and TRBJ1-1, with D possibly matching TRBD1 (5 bases). Germline V CDR1 and CDR2: SGHNT, YYREEE (reference sequence). CDR3 size: 15 residues. V was cut by 0 bases and J by 4 bases, with 13 bases left in between. The CDR3 spells CASSLVRTSPTEAFF. The DNA for the CDR3 is TGTGCCAGCAGCTTGGTGAGGACATCCCCCACTGAAGCTTTCTTT.

This clone occurred once. The chain links TRBV29-1 to TRBJ1-2; 8 bases agree with TRBD1. The CDR3 is 13 amino acids. Germline CDR1 reads SQVTM; CDR2 reads ANQGSEA. CDR3 bases: TGCACGGCGGGCCCCAGGGGGCCTCGAGGCTACACCTTC. As protein: CTAGPRGPRGYTF.